Listed below are T cell receptor beta chains from one sample, sequenced in a study of T cell responses to AZD1222 COVID-19 vaccine. Using immunoSEQ multiplex PCR, the repertoire was profiled, and TCRdb retains in-frame clones only, with some absent. The repertoire holds around 100,000 clones, with 88% as singletons. Sequenced material: peripheral blood, taken on day 0 of AZD1222 vaccination. All receptors derive from an adult in good health. The CDR3 runs from the conserved cysteine through the conserved F or W. Fields, in order: clone size, J gene, CDR3 length, V gene, D gene, CDR3 protein, CDR3 DNA. D genes are given only for firm matches. Part of the rows lack a size; the others show once, few, many or a class for expanded clones.

.,TRBJ1-5,17,TRBV7-2,TRBD1,CASSKGTGGEGNQPQHF,TGTGCCAGCAGCAAGGGGACAGGGGGCGAAGGCAATCAGCCCCAGCATTTT
.,TRBJ1-5,16,TRBV30,TRBD1,CAWSVLKKGATQPQHF,TGTGCCTGGAGTGTGCTGAAAAAGGGGGCGACTCAGCCCCAGCATTTT
.,TRBJ2-7,10,TRBV27,.,CASGYYEQYF,TGTGCCAGCGGCTACTACGAGCAGTACTTC
once,TRBJ1-1,14,TRBV3-1/TRBV3-2,.,CASSQDGGISEAFF,TGTGCCAGCAGCCAAGATGGGGGGATTTCTGAAGCTTTCTTT
.,TRBJ2-2,16,TRBV5-1,TRBD1,CASSSGRDRGGGELFF,TGCGCCAGCAGCTCGGGCCGGGACAGGGGCGGCGGGGAGCTGTTTTTT
.,TRBJ1-4,13,TRBV12-3/TRBV12-4,.,CASTSQTNEKLFF,TGTGCCAGCACAAGTCAGACAAATGAAAAACTGTTTTTT
.,TRBJ2-6,15,TRBV4-2,.,CAVRQTSAGANVLTF,TGTGCCGTAAGACAGACCTCTGCTGGGGCCAACGTCCTGACTTTC
few,TRBJ1-1,13,TRBV7-9,.,CASSPGIATEAFF,TGTGCCAGCAGCCCAGGGATAGCGACTGAAGCTTTCTTT
.,TRBJ1-4,14,TRBV5-1,.,CASAGGSTNEKLFF,TGCGCCAGCGCCGGGGGCTCAACTAATGAAAAACTGTTTTTT
.,TRBJ1-2,14,TRBV13,.,CASRQAGVNYGYTF,TGTGCCAGCAGGCAAGCAGGGGTTAACTATGGCTACACCTTC
.,TRBJ2-5,13,TRBV18,.,CASSPPGEETQYF,TGTGCCAGCTCACCACCAGGGGAGGAGACCCAGTACTTC
.,TRBJ2-5,16,TRBV6-5,TRBD2,CASSSRLRGAGETQYF,TGTGCCAGCAGTTCCCGTTTGCGGGGGGCGGGAGAGACCCAGTACTTC
.,TRBJ2-1,14,TRBV10-3,TRBD2,CAISGGLAGSEQFF,TGTGCCATCAGTGGGGGACTAGCGGGGTCCGAGCAGTTCTTC
.,TRBJ2-3,19,TRBV3-1/TRBV3-2,TRBD2,CASSQVGSGRREKPDTQYF,TGTGCCAGCAGCCAAGTGGGTAGCGGGAGGCGGGAGAAGCCAGATACGCAGTATTTT
.,TRBJ2-7,11,TRBV24-1,.,CATSDRYEQYF,TGTGCCACCAGTGATCGGTACGAGCAGTACTTC
.,TRBJ1-5,12,TRBV3-1/TRBV3-2,.,CASSQGIQPQHF,TGTGCCAGCAGCCAAGGAATCCAGCCCCAGCATTTT